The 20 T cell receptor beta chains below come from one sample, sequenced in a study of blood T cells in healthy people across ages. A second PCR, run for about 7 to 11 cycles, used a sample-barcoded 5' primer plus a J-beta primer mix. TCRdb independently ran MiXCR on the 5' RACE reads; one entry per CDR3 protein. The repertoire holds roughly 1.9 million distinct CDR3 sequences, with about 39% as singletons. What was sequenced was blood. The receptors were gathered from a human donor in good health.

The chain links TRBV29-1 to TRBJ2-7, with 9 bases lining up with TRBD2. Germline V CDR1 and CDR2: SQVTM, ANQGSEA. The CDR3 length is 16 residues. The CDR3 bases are TGCTCAGTAGGGGTCGCGACTAGCGGTGCTACCTACGAGCAGTACTTC. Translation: CSVGVATSGATYEQYF.

CDR3 sequence (DNA): TGTGCCAGCAGTTACTCCAAGACCCCGTTTCGCCTTGGCTACACCTTC. This sequence encodes CASSYSKTPFRLGYTF. This chain connects TRBV6-6 to TRBJ1-2; D is unresolved. Trimming took off 0 bases at V and 7 bases at J, with 18 bases between the two ends. This CDR3 has 16 amino acids. CDR1 and CDR2 from the germline V gene are MNHNY and SVGAGI (reference sequence).

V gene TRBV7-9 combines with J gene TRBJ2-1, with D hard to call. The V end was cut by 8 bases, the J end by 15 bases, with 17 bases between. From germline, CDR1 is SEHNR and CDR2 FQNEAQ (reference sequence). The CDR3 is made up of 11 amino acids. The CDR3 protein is CASLLETVPFF. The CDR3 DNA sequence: TGTGCCAGCCTGCTGGAGACTGTCCCGTTCTTC.

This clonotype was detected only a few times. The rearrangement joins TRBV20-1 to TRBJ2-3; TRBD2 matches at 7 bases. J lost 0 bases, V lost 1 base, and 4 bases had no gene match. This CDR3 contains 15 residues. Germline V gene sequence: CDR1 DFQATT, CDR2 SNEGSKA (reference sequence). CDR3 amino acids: CSARGEGLSTDTQYF. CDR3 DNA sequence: TGCAGTGCTAGAGGGGAGGGACTCAGCACAGATACGCAGTATTTT.

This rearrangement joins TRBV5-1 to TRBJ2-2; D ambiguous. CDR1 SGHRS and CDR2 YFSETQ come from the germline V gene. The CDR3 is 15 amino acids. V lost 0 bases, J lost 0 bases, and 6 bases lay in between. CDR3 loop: CASSLDSANTGELFF. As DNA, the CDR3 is TGCGCCAGCAGCTTGGACAGCGCGAACACCGGGGAGCTGTTTTTT.

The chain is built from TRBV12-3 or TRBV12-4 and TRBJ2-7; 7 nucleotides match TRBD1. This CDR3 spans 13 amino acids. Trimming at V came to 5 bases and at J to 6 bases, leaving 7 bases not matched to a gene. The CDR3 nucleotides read TGTGCCAGCAGTCGAGAATACAGGGGCGAGCAGTACTTC. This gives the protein CASSREYRGEQYF.

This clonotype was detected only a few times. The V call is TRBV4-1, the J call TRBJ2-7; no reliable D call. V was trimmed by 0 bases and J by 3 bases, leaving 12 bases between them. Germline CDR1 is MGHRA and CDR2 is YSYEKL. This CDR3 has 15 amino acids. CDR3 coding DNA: TGCGCCAGCAGCCAAGAGGCGTCCCATAACTACGAGCAGTACTTC. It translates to CASSQEASHNYEQYF.

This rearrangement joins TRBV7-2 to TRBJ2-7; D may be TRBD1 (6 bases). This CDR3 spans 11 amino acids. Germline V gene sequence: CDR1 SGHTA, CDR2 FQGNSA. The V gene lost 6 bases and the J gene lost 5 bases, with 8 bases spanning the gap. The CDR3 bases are TGTGCCAGCAGGAGGGACAACGAGCAGTACTTC. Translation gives CASRRDNEQYF.

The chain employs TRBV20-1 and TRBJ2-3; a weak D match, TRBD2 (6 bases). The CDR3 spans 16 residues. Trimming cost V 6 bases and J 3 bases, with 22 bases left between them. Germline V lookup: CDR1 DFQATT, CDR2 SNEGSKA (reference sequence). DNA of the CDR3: TGCAGTGCCCCGTCTATTTGGGGAGGAAGAACAGATACGCAGTATTTT. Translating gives CSAPSIWGGRTDTQYF.

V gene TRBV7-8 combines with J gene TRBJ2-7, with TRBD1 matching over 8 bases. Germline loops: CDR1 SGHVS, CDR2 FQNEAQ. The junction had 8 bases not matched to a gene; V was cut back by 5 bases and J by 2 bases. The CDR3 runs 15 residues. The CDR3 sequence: CASSTRQGPTYEQYF. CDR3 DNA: TGTGCCAGCAGCACCCGACAGGGGCCAACCTACGAGCAGTACTTC.

Written as DNA, the CDR3 is TGCAGCGGCCAGAAGACAGGGAATGATGAGACCCAGTACTTC. As protein: CSGQKTGNDETQYF. The rearrangement joins TRBV29-1 to TRBJ2-5; 7 nucleotides align to TRBD1. V shed 7 bases, J shed 5 bases, and the junction held 13 bases outside the gene matches. The CDR3 sequence is 14 residues long. In germline, CDR1 is SQVTM, CDR2 ANQGSEA.

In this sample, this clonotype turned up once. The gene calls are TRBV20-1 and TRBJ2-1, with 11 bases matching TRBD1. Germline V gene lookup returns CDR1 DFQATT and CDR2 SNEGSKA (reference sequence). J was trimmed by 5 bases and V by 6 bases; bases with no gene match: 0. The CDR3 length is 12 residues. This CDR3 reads CSADRGHNEQFF. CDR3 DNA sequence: TGCAGTGCGGACAGGGGGCACAATGAGCAGTTCTTC.

CDR3 protein: CASSTGGRGGPETQYF. The CDR3 region has the DNA TGTGCCAGCAGTACCGGGGGGCGGGGGGGCCCAGAGACCCAGTACTTC. The chain couples TRBV6-6 to TRBJ2-5; 9 nucleotides line up with TRBD2. Germline-derived CDR1 and CDR2 are MNHNY and SVGAGI (reference sequence). The CDR3 loop spans 16 amino acids. J was trimmed by 4 bases and V by 5 bases; bases with no gene match: 11.

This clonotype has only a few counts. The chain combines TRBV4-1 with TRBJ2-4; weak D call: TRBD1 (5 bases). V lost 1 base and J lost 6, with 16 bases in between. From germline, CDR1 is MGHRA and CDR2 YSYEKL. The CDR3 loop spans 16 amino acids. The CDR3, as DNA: TGCGCCAGCAGCCAAGTAAGGGCGCAAGACAGAAACATTCAGTACTTC. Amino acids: CASSQVRAQDRNIQYF.

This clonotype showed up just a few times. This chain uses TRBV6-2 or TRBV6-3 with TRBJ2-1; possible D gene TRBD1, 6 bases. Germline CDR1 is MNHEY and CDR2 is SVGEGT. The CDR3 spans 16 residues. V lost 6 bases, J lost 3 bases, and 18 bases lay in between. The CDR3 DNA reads TGTGCCAGCAGCTACAAGCAGGGGACGATCTACAATGAGCAGTTCTTC. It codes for CASSYKQGTIYNEQFF.

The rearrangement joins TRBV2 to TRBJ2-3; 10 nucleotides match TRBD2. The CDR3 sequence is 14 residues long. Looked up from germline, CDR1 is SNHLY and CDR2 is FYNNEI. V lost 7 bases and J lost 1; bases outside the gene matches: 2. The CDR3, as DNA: TGTGCCAGCAAAACTAGCGGGGGCACAGATACGCAGTATTTT. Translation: CASKTSGGTDTQYF.

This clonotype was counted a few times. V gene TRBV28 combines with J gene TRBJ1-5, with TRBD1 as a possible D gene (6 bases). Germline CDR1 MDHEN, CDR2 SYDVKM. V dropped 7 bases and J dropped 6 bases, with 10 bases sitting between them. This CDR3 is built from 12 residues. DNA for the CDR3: TGTGCCAGCAACGCAGGGGCTCAGCCCCAGCATTTT. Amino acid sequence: CASNAGAQPQHF. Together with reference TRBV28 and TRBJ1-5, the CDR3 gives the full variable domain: DVKVTQSSRYLVKRTGEKVFLECVQDMDHENMFWYRQDPGLGLRLIYFSYDVKMKEKGDIPEGYSVSREKKERFSLILESASTNQTSMYLCASNAGAQPQHFGDGTRLSIL.

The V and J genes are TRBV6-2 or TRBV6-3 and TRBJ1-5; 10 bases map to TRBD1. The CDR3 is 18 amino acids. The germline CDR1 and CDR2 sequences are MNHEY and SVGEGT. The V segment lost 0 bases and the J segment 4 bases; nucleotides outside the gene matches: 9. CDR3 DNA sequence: TGTGCCAGCAGTTACTCGATTGGGACAGGGGCCCTTAATCAGCCCCAGCATTTT. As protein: CASSYSIGTGALNQPQHF.

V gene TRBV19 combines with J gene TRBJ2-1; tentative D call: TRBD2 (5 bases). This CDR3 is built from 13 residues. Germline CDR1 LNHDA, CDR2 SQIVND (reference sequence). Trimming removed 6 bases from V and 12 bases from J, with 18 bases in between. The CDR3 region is CASSPGLPEGQFF. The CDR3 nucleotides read TGTGCCAGTAGCCCCGGCCTGCCAGAGGGGCAGTTCTTC.

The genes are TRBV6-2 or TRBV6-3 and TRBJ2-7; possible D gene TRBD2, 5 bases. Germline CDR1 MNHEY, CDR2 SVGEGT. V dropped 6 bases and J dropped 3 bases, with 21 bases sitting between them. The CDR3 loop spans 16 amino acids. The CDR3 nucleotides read TGTGCCAGCAGCCGTGTCCGCTGGAGAGGGAGCTACGAGCAGTACTTC. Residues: CASSRVRWRGSYEQYF.